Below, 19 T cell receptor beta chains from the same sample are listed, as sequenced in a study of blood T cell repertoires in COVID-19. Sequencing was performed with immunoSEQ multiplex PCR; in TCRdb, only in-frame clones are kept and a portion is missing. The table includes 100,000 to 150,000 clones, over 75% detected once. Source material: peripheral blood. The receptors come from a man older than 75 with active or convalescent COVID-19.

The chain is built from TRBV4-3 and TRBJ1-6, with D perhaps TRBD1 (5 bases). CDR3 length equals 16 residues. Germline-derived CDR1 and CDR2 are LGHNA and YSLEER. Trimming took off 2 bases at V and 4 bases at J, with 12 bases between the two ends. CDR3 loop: CASSQSSTAYNSPLHF. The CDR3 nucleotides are TGCGCCAGCAGCCAAAGTTCGACAGCGTATAATTCACCCCTCCACTTT.

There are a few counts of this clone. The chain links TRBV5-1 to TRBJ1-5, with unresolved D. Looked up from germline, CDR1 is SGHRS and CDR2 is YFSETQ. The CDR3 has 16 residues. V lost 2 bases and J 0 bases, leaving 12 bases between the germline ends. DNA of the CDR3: TGCGCCAGCAGCTTCTGGGAGGGCCATAGCAATCAGCCCCAGCATTTT. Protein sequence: CASSFWEGHSNQPQHF.

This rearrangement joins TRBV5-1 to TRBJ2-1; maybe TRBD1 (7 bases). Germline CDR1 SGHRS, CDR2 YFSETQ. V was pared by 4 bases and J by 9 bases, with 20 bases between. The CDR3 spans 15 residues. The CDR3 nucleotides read TGCGCCAGCAGCAAGGGGCGGCAGGGGGGAAGTGAGCAGTTCTTC. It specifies CASSKGRQGGSEQFF.

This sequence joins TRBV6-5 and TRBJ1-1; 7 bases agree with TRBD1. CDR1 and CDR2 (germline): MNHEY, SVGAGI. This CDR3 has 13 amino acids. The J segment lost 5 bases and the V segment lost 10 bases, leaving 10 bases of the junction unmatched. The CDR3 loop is CATSRQGATEAFF. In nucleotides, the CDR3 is TGTGCCACCTCGAGACAGGGAGCAACTGAAGCTTTCTTT.

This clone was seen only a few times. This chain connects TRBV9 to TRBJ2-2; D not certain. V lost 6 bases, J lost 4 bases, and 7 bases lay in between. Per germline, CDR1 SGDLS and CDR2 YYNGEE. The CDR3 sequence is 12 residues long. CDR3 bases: TGTGCCAGCAATAGTTTCACCGGGGAGCTGTTTTTT. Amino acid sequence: CASNSFTGELFF.

DNA for the CDR3: TGTGCCAGCAGTCGCCGACTGTTCATTGCGGGGGGGCGAAAGACCCAGTACTTC. Translating it yields CASSRRLFIAGGRKTQYF. V is TRBV28 and J is TRBJ2-5, with 9 nucleotides matching TRBD2. CDR3 length equals 18 residues. V shed 5 bases, J shed 6 bases, and the junction held 19 bases outside the gene matches. Per the germline V gene, CDR1 is MDHEN and CDR2 is SYDVKM.

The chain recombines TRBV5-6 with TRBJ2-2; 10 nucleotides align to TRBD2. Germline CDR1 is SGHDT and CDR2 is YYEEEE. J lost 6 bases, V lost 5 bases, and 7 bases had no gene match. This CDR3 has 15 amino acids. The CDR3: CASSSSGRAAGELFF. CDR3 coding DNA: TGTGCCAGCAGTTCGAGCGGGAGGGCCGCCGGGGAGCTGTTTTTT. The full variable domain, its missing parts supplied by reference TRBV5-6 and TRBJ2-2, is DAGVTQSPTHLIKTRGQQVTLRCSPKSGHDTVSWYQQALGQGPQFIFQYYEEEERQRGNFPDRFSGHQFPNYSSELNVNALLLGDSALYLCASSSSGRAAGELFFGEGSRLTVL.

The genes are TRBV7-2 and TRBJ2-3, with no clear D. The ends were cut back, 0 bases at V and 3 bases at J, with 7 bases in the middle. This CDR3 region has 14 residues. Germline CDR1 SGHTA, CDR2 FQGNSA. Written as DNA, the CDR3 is TGTGCCAGCAGCTTAGCGAGTGTAACAGATACGCAGTATTTT. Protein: CASSLASVTDTQYF.

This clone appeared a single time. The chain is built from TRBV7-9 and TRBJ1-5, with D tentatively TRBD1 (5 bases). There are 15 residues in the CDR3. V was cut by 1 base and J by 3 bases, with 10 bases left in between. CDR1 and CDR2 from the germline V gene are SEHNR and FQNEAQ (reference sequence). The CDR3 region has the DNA TGTGCCAGCAGCTTAGGACGACAGCTCAATCAGCCCCAGCATTTT. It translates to CASSLGRQLNQPQHF. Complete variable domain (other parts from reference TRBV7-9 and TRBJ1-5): DTGVSQNPRHKITKRGQNVTFRCDPISEHNRLYWYRQTLGQGPEFLTYFQNEAQLEKSRLLSDRFSAERPKGSFSTLEIQRTEQGDSAMYLCASSLGRQLNQPQHFGDGTRLSIL.

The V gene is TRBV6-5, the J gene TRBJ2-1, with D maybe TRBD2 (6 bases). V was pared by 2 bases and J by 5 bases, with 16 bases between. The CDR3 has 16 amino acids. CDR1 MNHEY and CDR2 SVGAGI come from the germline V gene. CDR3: CASSYPWGVKDNEQFF. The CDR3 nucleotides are TGTGCCAGCAGTTACCCGTGGGGGGTTAAGGACAATGAGCAGTTCTTC.

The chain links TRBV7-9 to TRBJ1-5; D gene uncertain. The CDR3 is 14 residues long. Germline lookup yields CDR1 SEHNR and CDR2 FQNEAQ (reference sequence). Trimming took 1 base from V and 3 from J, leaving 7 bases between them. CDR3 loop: CASSLEHSNQPQHF. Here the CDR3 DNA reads TGTGCCAGCAGCTTAGAACATTCCAATCAGCCCCAGCATTTT.

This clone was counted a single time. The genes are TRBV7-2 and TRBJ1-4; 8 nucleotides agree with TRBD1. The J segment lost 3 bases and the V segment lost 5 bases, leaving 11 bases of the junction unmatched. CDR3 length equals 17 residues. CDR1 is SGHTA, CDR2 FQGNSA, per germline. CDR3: CASSPSGDRLSNEKLFF. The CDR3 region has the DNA TGTGCCAGCAGCCCCTCGGGGGACAGGCTTTCTAATGAAAAACTGTTTTTT.

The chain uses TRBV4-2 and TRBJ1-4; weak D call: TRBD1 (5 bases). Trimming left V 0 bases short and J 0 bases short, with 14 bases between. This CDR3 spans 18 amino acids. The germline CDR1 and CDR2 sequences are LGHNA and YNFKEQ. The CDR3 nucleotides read TGTGCCAGCAGCCAAGATCTCCAGGGAAGGACAACTAATGAAAAACTGTTTTTT. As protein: CASSQDLQGRTTNEKLFF.

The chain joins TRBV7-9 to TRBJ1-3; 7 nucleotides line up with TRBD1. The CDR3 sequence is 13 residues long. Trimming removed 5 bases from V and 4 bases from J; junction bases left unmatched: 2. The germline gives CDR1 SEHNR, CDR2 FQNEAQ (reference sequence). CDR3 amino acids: CASSQDRGNTIYF. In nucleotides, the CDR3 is TGTGCCAGCAGCCAGGACAGGGGAAACACCATATATTTT.

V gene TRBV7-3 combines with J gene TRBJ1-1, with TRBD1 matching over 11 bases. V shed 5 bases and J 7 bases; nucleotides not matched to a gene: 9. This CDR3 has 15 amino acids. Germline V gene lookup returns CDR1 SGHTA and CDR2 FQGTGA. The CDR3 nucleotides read TGTGCCAGCAGCCCCAGGGGACAGGGGGAAGGTGAAGCTTTCTTT. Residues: CASSPRGQGEGEAFF.

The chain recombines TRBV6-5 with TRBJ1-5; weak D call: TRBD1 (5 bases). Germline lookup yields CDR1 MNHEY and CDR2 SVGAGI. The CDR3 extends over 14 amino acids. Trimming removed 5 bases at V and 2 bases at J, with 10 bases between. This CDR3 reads CASSRQGGNQPQHF. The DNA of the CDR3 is TGTGCCAGCAGTCGTCAGGGCGGCAATCAGCCCCAGCATTTT.

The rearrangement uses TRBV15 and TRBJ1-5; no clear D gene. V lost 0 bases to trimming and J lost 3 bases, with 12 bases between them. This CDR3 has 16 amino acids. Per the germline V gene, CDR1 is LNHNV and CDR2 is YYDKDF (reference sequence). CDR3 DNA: TGTGCCACCAGCAGAGATTGGAGTAGTTACAATCAGCCCCAGCATTTT. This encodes CATSRDWSSYNQPQHF. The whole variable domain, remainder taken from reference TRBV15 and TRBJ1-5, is DAMVIQNPRYQVTQFGKPVTLSCSQTLNHNVMYWYQQKSSQAPKLLFHYYDKDFNNEADTPDNFQSRRPNTSFCFLDIRSPGLGDTAMYLCATSRDWSSYNQPQHFGDGTRLSIL.

In DNA form, the CDR3 reads TGTGCCAGCACAAGGGAGCGCAATCAGCCCCAGCATTTT. Translating gives CASTRERNQPQHF. The chain joins TRBV6-5 to TRBJ1-5; D call uncertain. Germline V gene lookup returns CDR1 MNHEY and CDR2 SVGAGI. This CDR3 has 13 residues. Trimming left V 7 bases short and J 2 bases short, with 9 bases between.

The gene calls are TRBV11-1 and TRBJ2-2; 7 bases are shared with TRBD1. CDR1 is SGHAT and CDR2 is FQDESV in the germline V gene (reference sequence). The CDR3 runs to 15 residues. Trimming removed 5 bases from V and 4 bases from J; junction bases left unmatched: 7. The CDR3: CASSPRQGGTGELFF. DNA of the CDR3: TGTGCCAGCAGCCCTAGACAGGGTGGCACCGGGGAGCTGTTTTTT.